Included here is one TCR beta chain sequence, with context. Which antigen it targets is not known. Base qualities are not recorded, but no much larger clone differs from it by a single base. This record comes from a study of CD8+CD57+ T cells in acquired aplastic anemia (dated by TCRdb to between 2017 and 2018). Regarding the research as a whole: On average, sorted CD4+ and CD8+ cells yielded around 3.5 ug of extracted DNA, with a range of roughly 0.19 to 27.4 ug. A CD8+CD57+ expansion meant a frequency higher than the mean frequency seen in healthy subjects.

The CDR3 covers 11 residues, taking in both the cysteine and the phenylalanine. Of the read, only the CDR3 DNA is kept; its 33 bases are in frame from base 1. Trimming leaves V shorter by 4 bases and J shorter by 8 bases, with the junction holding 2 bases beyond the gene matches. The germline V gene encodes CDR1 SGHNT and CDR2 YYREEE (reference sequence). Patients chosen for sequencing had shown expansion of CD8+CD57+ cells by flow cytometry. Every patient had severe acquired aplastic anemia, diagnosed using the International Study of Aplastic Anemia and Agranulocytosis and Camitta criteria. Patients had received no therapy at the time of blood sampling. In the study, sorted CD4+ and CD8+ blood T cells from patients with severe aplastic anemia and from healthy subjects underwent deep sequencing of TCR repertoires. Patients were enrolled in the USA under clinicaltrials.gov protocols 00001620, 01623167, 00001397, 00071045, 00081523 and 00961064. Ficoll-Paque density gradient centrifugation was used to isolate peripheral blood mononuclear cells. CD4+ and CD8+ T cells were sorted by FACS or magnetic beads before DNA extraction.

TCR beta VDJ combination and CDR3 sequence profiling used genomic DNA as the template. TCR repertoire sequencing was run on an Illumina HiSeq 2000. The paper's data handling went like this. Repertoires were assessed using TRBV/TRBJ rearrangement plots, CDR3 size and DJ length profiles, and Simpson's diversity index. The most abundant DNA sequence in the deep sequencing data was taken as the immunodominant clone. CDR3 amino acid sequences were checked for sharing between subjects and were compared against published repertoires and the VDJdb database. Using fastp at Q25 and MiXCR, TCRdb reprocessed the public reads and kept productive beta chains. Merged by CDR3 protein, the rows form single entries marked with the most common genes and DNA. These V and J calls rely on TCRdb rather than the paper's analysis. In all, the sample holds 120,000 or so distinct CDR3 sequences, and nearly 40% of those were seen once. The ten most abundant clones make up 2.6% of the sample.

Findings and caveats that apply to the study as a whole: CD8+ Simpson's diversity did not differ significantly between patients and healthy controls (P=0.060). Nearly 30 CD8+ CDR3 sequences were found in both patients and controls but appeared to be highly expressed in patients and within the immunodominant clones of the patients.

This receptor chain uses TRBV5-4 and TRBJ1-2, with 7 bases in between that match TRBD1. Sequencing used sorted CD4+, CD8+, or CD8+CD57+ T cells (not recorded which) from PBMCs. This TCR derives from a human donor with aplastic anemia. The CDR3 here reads CASSQTGGYTF. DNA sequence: TGTGCCAGCAGCCAGACAGGGGGCTACACCTTC.